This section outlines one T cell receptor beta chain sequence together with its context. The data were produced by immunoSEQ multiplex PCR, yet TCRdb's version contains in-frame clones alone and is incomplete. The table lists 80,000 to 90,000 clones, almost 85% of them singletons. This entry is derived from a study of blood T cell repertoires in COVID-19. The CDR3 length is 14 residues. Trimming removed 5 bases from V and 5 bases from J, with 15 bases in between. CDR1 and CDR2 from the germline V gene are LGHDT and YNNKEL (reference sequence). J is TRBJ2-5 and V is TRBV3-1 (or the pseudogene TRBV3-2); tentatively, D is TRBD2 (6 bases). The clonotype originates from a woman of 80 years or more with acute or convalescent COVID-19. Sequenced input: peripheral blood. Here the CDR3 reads CASSYFSGGETQYF. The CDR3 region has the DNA TGTGCCAGCAGCTACTTTAGTGGGGGGGAGACCCAGTACTTC.